A single sample gave rise to the 29 T cell receptor beta chains below, sequenced in a study of cytomegalovirus exposure and HLA in healthy donors. Vbeta (60) and Jbeta (13) primers were used in the PCR. The assay was immunoSEQ multiplex PCR, and TCRdb's table has in-frame clones only and misses some. The sample has approximately 150,000 clones; about four fifths are singletons. The specimen was PBMCs. These receptor sequences come from a male donor in good health and CMV-seronegative.

This chain uses TRBV19 with TRBJ1-1; no reliable D call. This CDR3 contains 15 residues. The V end lost 0 bases, the J end lost 4 bases, and 12 bases lay between the germline ends. Germline CDR1 reads LNHDA; CDR2 reads SQIVND (reference sequence). The CDR3 reads CASSIDLEVSTEAFF. The CDR3 DNA sequence: TGTGCCAGTAGTATAGATCTCGAGGTGAGCACTGAAGCTTTCTTT. Filled out from reference TRBV19 and TRBJ1-1, the complete variable domain reads DGGITQSPKYLFRKEGQNVTLSCEQNLNHDAMYWYRQDPGQGLRLIYYSQIVNDFQKGDIAEGYSVSREKKESFPLTVTSAQKNPTAFYLCASSIDLEVSTEAFFGQGTRLTVV.

The J gene is TRBJ2-3, the V gene TRBV27; D unclear. Trimming stripped 3 bases from V and 2 bases from J, with 6 bases between. The CDR3 extends over 13 amino acids. From germline, CDR1 is MNHEY and CDR2 SMNVEV (reference sequence). Here the CDR3 DNA reads TGTGCCAGCAGTTTGGCTTACACAGATACGCAGTATTTT. It translates to CASSLAYTDTQYF.

This clone was seen a few times. V usage is TRBV25-1 and J usage is TRBJ2-3, with D possibly TRBD1 on 5 matching bases. Trimming pared 4 bases from V and 4 bases from J, leaving 6 bases between. The CDR3 sequence is 12 residues long. Germline CDR1 is MGHDK and CDR2 is SYGVNS. CDR3 region: CASSATADTQYF. The CDR3 coding sequence is TGTGCCAGCAGTGCGACAGCAGATACGCAGTATTTT. Drawing the rest from reference TRBV25-1 and TRBJ2-3, the complete variable domain is EADIYQTPRYLVIGTGKKITLECSQTMGHDKMYWYQQDPGMELHLIHYSYGVNSTEKGDLSSESTVSRIRTEHFPLTLESARPSHTSQYLCASSATADTQYFGPGTRLTVL.

The V gene is TRBV5-6, the J gene TRBJ2-5; 7 bases map to TRBD2. With the DNA end fitting TRBJ2-7 better, the J assignment may be wrong. The CDR3 contains 15 residues. Germline CDR1 SGHDT, CDR2 YYEEEE. CDR3 sequence: CASSGGVRGLYEQYF. CDR3 nucleotide sequence: TGTGCCAGCAGCGGGGGGGTTCGGGGACTGTACGAGCAGTACTTC.

This clone was seen a handful of times. The chain recombines TRBV27 with TRBJ1-2; TRBD1 agrees at 8 bases. Germline lookup yields CDR1 MNHEY and CDR2 SMNVEV (reference sequence). This CDR3 has 14 residues. Unmatched junction bases numbered 4, after V lost 1 base and J lost 6 bases. In DNA, the CDR3 is TGTGCCAGCAGTTTATGGCAGGGGGCGGATGGCTACACCTTC. Amino acids: CASSLWQGADGYTF.

This clone was seen more than once but under ten times. The rearrangement joins TRBV7-9 to TRBJ2-5; 9 bases map to TRBD1. J was trimmed by 10 bases and V by 5 bases; bases with no gene match: 5. The CDR3 extends over 12 amino acids. Per the germline V gene, CDR1 is SEHNR and CDR2 is FQNEAQ (reference sequence). CDR3 residues: CASSATDRGQYF. The CDR3 DNA reads TGTGCCAGCAGCGCCACGGACAGGGGCCAGTACTTC.

This chain connects TRBV30 to TRBJ1-6; D gene ambiguous. Looked up from germline, CDR1 is GTSNPN and CDR2 is SVGIG (reference sequence). V was pared by 1 base and J by 8 bases, with 21 bases between. This CDR3 region has 17 residues. The CDR3 protein is CAWSDAHGSRLYSPLHF. CDR3 nucleotides: TGTGCCTGGAGTGACGCCCATGGATCCCGACTTTATTCACCCCTCCACTTT. Together with reference TRBV30 and TRBJ1-6, the CDR3 gives the full variable domain: SQTIHQWPATLVQPVGSPLSLECTVEGTSNPNLYWYRQAAGRGLQLLFYSVGIGQISSEVPQNLSASRPQDRQFILSSKKLLLSDSGFYLCAWSDAHGSRLYSPLHFGNGTRLTVT.

This clone has a single count. Relative to the germline gene, one junction end is altered; a read error may explain this. This chain joins TRBV4-1 and TRBJ2-1, with D unresolved. The germline V gene has CDR1 MGHRA and CDR2 YSYEKL. The CDR3 length is 16 residues. The CDR3 sequence is CASSRLQPFIDNEQFF. In DNA form, the CDR3 reads TGCGCCAGCAGCCGCTTACAACCCTTTATTGACAATGAACAGTTCTTC.

The CDR3 loop is CASSYASGGYNEQFF. CDR3 bases: TGTGCCAGCAGCTATGCTAGCGGGGGTTACAATGAGCAGTTCTTC. The rearrangement joins TRBV5-6 to TRBJ2-1, with 10 bases matching TRBD2. After removal of 3 bases from V and 4 bases from J, the junction contained 4 bases not matched to a gene. The CDR3 sequence is 15 residues long. Germline CDR1 reads SGHDT; CDR2 reads YYEEEE.

This clone was observed a few times. The CDR3 reads CASSSLASTYEQYF. CDR3 nucleotides: TGTGCCAGCAGTTCGCTAGCGTCAACCTACGAGCAGTACTTC. The V call is TRBV27, the J call TRBJ2-7; weak D call: TRBD2 (6 bases). The CDR3 contains 14 residues. V shed 4 bases and J shed 2 bases, with 12 bases lying between them. The germline gives CDR1 MNHEY, CDR2 SMNVEV (reference sequence).

V and J are TRBV6-5 and TRBJ2-5, with D tentatively TRBD2 (5 bases). The end of the DNA is better explained by TRBJ2-7, so the J call may be wrong. CDR1 is MNHEY, CDR2 SVGAGI, per germline. The CDR3 is made up of 13 amino acids. The CDR3 protein is CASRPSGLYEQYF. DNA of the CDR3: TGTGCCAGCAGGCCCTCGGGATTGTACGAGCAGTACTTC.

The chain links TRBV19 to TRBJ1-3; D uncertain. V lost 6 bases, J lost 0 bases, and 9 bases lay in between. Looked up from germline, CDR1 is LNHDA and CDR2 is SQIVND (reference sequence). The CDR3 consists of 14 residues. The CDR3 reads CASSGLYSGNTIYF. CDR3 DNA: TGTGCCAGTAGCGGACTCTACTCTGGAAACACCATATATTTT.

This clone was seen more than once but under ten times. CDR3 region: CASSLVGSGGQETQYF. CDR3 nucleotide sequence: TGTGCCAGCAGCCTTGTGGGAAGCGGGGGCCAAGAGACCCAGTACTTC. The chain is built from TRBV7-3 and TRBJ2-5, with 8 positions matching TRBD2. This CDR3 region has 16 residues. Trimming cost V 5 bases and J 1 base; bases outside gene matches: 9. Germline values: CDR1 SGHTA, CDR2 FQGTGA.

V usage is TRBV7-2 and J usage is TRBJ2-4, with a possible D match to TRBD1 (6 bases). There are 13 residues in the CDR3. V was clipped by 3 bases and J by 6 bases, with 9 bases between them. Germline-derived CDR1 and CDR2 are SGHTA and FQGNSA. For the CDR3, the DNA is TGTGCCAGCAGCTTTCCGGACAGAAACATTCAGTACTTC. Encoded protein: CASSFPDRNIQYF.

The chain carries TRBV18 and TRBJ2-3; 9 positions match TRBD2. The CDR3 consists of 15 residues. Trimming at V came to 3 bases and at J to 6 bases, leaving 7 bases not matched to a gene. CDR1 is KGHSH and CDR2 is LQKENI in the germline V gene. The DNA for the CDR3 is TGTGCCAGCTCACCGCCCGACGCGGGAGGGGATACGCAGTATTTT. This sequence encodes CASSPPDAGGDTQYF.

This clone was counted once. The genes are TRBV7-9 and TRBJ1-2; possible D gene TRBD1, 5 bases. Deletions cut 5 bases from V and 4 bases from J, with 20 bases between. This CDR3 comprises 16 residues. Germline-derived CDR1 and CDR2 are SEHNR and FQNEAQ (reference sequence). CDR3 amino acids: CASSTHQGGGGYGYTF. The CDR3 DNA is TGTGCCAGCAGCACCCACCAGGGTGGTGGTGGCTATGGCTACACCTTC.

The chain carries TRBV28 and TRBJ2-3, with a possible D match to TRBD2 (6 bases). Germline V gene lookup returns CDR1 MDHEN and CDR2 SYDVKM. This CDR3 is 16 amino acids long. V was cut by 5 bases and J by 4 bases, with 19 bases left in between. The CDR3 DNA reads as TGTGCCAGCAGTCCCTCTGGCGGGGCGGAAGCAGATACGCAGTATTTT. Its protein product is CASSPSGGAEADTQYF.

The chain uses TRBV7-2 and TRBJ2-1, with D possibly TRBD1 on 6 matching bases. Trimming removed 4 bases from V and 5 bases from J, with 9 bases in between. CDR3 length: 13 amino acids. Per the germline V gene, CDR1 is SGHTA and CDR2 is FQGNSA. The CDR3 region has the DNA TGTGCCAGCAGCTCCCGACAGGACAATGAGCAGTTCTTC. Translated, it gives CASSSRQDNEQFF.

The chain employs TRBV27 and TRBJ2-7; D uncertain. Germline V gene data show CDR1 as MNHEY and CDR2 as SMNVEV (reference sequence). Trimming shortened V by 1 base and J by 5 bases, and 18 bases separated the two germline ends. The CDR3 sequence is 16 residues long. In nucleotides, the CDR3 is TGTGCCAGCAGTTTATTCGTCCGTTTTGCCCCGGACGAGCAGTACTTC. Translating it yields CASSLFVRFAPDEQYF.

The V call is TRBV6-5, the J call TRBJ2-7; TRBD2 matches 8 bases. The CDR3 has 15 amino acids. The trim removed 1 base at V and 2 bases at J, leaving 4 bases unmatched. The germline V gene has CDR1 MNHEY and CDR2 SVGAGI. The CDR3 bases are TGTGCCAGCAGTTACTGGCGGGGGGCCCCCTACGAGCAGTACTTC. It is translated as CASSYWRGAPYEQYF.

The J gene is TRBJ1-2, the V gene TRBV4-2; possible D gene TRBD1, 6 bases. The CDR3 sequence is 18 residues long. The germline gives CDR1 LGHNA, CDR2 YNFKEQ. Trimming took 0 bases from V and 8 from J, leaving 25 bases between them. The CDR3 is CASSQESADSHLFTGYTF. The CDR3, as DNA: TGTGCCAGCAGCCAAGAGTCGGCGGACAGCCATCTTTTCACCGGCTACACCTTC.

Only a few counts were recorded for this clone. The chain employs TRBV27 and TRBJ2-2, with 7 bases fitting TRBD1. From germline, CDR1 is MNHEY and CDR2 SMNVEV (reference sequence). V shed 5 bases and J 1 base; nucleotides not matched to a gene: 1. The CDR3 contains 14 residues. For the CDR3, the DNA is TGTGCCAGCAGTGGGACAGAGAACACCGGGGAGCTGTTTTTT. This sequence encodes CASSGTENTGELFF.

This rearrangement joins TRBV9 to TRBJ2-3, with a weak D call TRBD2 (6 bases). This CDR3 has 18 residues. V was shortened by 2 bases and J by 2 bases, with 21 bases between the two germline ends. Germline V gives CDR1 SGDLS, CDR2 YYNGEE. The CDR3 here is CASSVGVGGSFHTDTQYF. The CDR3 DNA follows: TGTGCCAGCAGCGTCGGCGTGGGAGGTTCCTTTCACACAGATACGCAGTATTTT. Full variable domain (rest looked up from reference TRBV9 and TRBJ2-3): DSGVTQTPKHLITATGQRVTLRCSPRSGDLSVYWYQQSLDQGLQFLIQYYNGEERAKGNILERFSAQQFPDLHSELNLSSLELGDSALYFCASSVGVGGSFHTDTQYFGPGTRLTVL.

J is TRBJ2-1 and V is TRBV21-1; TRBD2, the table's D call, lacks a check against the DNA. TRBV21-1 corresponds to a pseudogene. The CDR3 spans 14 residues. CDR3 loop: CARGRLAQDNEQFF. The CDR3 nucleotides are TGTGCCAGGGGAAGACTAGCGCAAGACAATGAGCAGTTCTTC.

The CDR3 nucleotides read TGTGCCAGCAGCAGGGGGCTATCACTCCCCTCTGGAAACACCATATATTTT. This codes for CASSRGLSLPSGNTIYF. The chain couples TRBV5-6 to TRBJ1-3, with 7 bases fitting TRBD1. V lost 4 bases to trimming and J lost 0 bases; unmatched junction nucleotides: 10. Germline CDR1 is SGHDT and CDR2 is YYEEEE. CDR3 length: 17 amino acids.

The chain recombines TRBV10-2 with TRBJ2-7, with D uncertain. The CDR3 runs to 13 residues. V was shortened by 3 bases and J by 3 bases, with 9 bases between the two germline ends. The germline V gene has CDR1 WSHSY and CDR2 SAAADI. CDR3 nucleotide sequence: TGCGCCAGCAGTGATCAAAACTTCTACGAGCAGTACTTC. Translated, it gives CASSDQNFYEQYF.

The rearrangement links TRBV20-1 to TRBJ2-1, with D uncertain. This CDR3 contains 11 residues. Trimming took off 6 bases at V and 8 bases at J, with 11 bases between the two ends. CDR1 and CDR2 (germline): DFQATT, SNEGSKA (reference sequence). CDR3 coding DNA: TGCAGTGCGCCAATTCGAGATGAGCAGTTCTTC. Amino acids: CSAPIRDEQFF.

The chain has TRBV2 and TRBJ2-7; D unclear. The CDR3 length is 12 residues. Germline lookup yields CDR1 SNHLY and CDR2 FYNNEI. V lost 3 bases to trimming and J lost 5 bases, with 8 bases between them. The DNA for the CDR3 is TGTGCCAGCAGTGATGGGCGAGACGAGCAGTACTTC. Its translation is CASSDGRDEQYF.

CDR3 in DNA: TGTGCCAGCAGCTTGACAGCTAACACTGAAGCTTTCTTT. Protein sequence: CASSLTANTEAFF. V gene TRBV13 combines with J gene TRBJ1-1; perhaps TRBD1 as D (5 bases). Germline V lookup: CDR1 PRHDT, CDR2 FYEKMQ (reference sequence). CDR3 length: 13 residues. Trimming shortened V by 3 bases and J by 2 bases, and 7 bases separated the two germline ends.